The 17 T cell receptor beta chains below all came from one sample that was sequenced in a study of CD8 T cells in ankylosing spondylitis (dated by TCRdb to the late 2010s). Their specific antigens are unknown. Overall results and qualifications from the work: Blood from ankylosing spondylitis patients appeared to be characterized by a TCR beta motif composed of roughly 8 highly homologous amino acid variants.

Library creation used 5' RACE. Sequenced on an Illumina HiSeq 2500. TCRdb handled the public reads itself, with Q25 trimming in fastp and clone calling in MiXCR, and kept productive beta chains. Duplicate CDR3 protein sequences are folded into a single record with the most common DNA and genes. The sample table records 500,000 or so distinct CDR3 sequences; about 5.4% of these occur just once. The ten top clones hold under 4.5% of the sample. Material for sequencing was blood, either unsorted or a sorted T cell fraction (not recorded which). The receptor source for this set is a male donor with ankylosing spondylitis.

This clonotype was recorded many times. The CDR3 reads CASSLSREAEAFF. CDR3 in DNA: TGTGCCAGCAGCTTGTCCAGGGAGGCTGAAGCTTTCTTT. The V gene is TRBV7-2, the J gene TRBJ1-1, with D perhaps matching TRBD1 (5 bases). There are 13 residues in the CDR3. V lost 3 bases and J lost 6, with 11 bases in between. The germline CDR1 and CDR2 sequences are SGHTA and FQGNSA.

This clonotype came up many times. The J gene is TRBJ1-2, the V gene TRBV6-1; D unclear. The CDR3 is 14 residues long. In germline, CDR1 is MNHNS, CDR2 SASEGT. The ends were cut back, 6 bases at V and 0 bases at J, with 11 bases in the middle. Here the CDR3 reads CASSRTGSNYGYTF. CDR3 DNA: TGTGCCAGCAGCCGTACGGGATCTAACTATGGCTACACCTTC.

In this sample, this clonotype turned up a few times. The chain has TRBV18 and TRBJ2-1, with 8 bases matching TRBD1. Germline values: CDR1 KGHSH, CDR2 LQKENI. The CDR3 loop spans 14 amino acids. V was pared by 1 base and J by 9 bases, with 5 bases of the junction left unmatched. The CDR3 DNA follows: TGTGCCAGCTCACCACTGGCAGGGGGCCTTGAGCAGTTCTTC. Encoded protein: CASSPLAGGLEQFF. The variable domain in full, completed from reference TRBV18 and TRBJ2-1, reads NAGVMQNPRHLVRRRGQEARLRCSPMKGHSHVYWYRQLPEEGLKFMVYLQKENIIDESGMPKERFSAEFPKEGPSILRIQQVVRGDSAAYFCASSPLAGGLEQFFGPGTRLTVL.

This clonotype was recorded at least ten times. The chain employs TRBV20-1 and TRBJ2-7; perhaps TRBD1 as D (8 bases). V was cut by 4 bases and J by 0 bases, with 16 bases left in between. Per the germline V gene, CDR1 is DFQATT and CDR2 is SNEGSKA (reference sequence). The CDR3 totals 15 residues. The CDR3 DNA is TGCAGTGCTACCTACAGGGGGGGACCCTCCTACGAGCAGTACTTC. This encodes CSATYRGGPSYEQYF.

This clonotype has ten or more counts. The chain carries TRBV10-3 and TRBJ2-1; TRBD2 matches 7 bases. This CDR3 spans 14 amino acids. J lost 5 bases, V lost 11 bases, and 12 bases had no gene match. The germline V gene encodes CDR1 ENHRY and CDR2 SYGVKD. CDR3 DNA: TGTGCCTCCAAGCCCCAACGGGGGGACAATGAGCAGTTCTTC. Residues: CASKPQRGDNEQFF.

This chain connects TRBV5-1 to TRBJ2-7; D ambiguous. From germline, CDR1 is SGHRS and CDR2 YFSETQ. CDR3 size: 15 residues. Trimming stripped 4 bases from V and 3 bases from J, with 17 bases between. As DNA, the CDR3 is TGCGCCAGCAGCCTCCAGCCCCACCCGCTCTACGAGCAGTACTTC. It is translated as CASSLQPHPLYEQYF.

There are many counts of this clonotype. The J gene is TRBJ1-6, the V gene TRBV5-1, with D perhaps matching TRBD1 (5 bases). The CDR3 covers 13 residues. The V end was cut by 6 bases, the J end by 7 bases, with 11 bases between. Germline V gene lookup returns CDR1 SGHRS and CDR2 YFSETQ. In nucleotides, the CDR3 is TGCGCCAGCAACGCAGGGAGGAATTCACCCCTCCACTTT. Its protein is CASNAGRNSPLHF.

This clonotype showed up many times. V and J are TRBV12-3 or TRBV12-4 and TRBJ2-1; D perhaps matches TRBD2 (5 bases). The CDR3 is 15 residues long. Trimming removed 1 base from V and 2 bases from J, with 9 bases in between. The CDR3 DNA reads TGTGCCAGCAGTTTAGGAGCGGAGCCCTACAATGAGCAGTTCTTC. Amino acid sequence: CASSLGAEPYNEQFF.

This clonotype has a handful of counts. The chain has TRBV10-3 and TRBJ1-2; D might be TRBD1 (5 bases). Per germline, CDR1 ENHRY and CDR2 SYGVKD. The CDR3 is 15 residues long. Trimming shortened V by 4 bases and J by 4 bases, and 16 bases separated the two germline ends. CDR3 protein: CAISGGASRAYGYTF. For the CDR3, the DNA is TGTGCCATCAGTGGTGGGGCTAGCAGGGCCTATGGCTACACCTTC.

This clonotype appeared many times. The J gene is TRBJ2-1, the V gene TRBV15; D gene uncertain. From germline, CDR1 is LNHNV and CDR2 YYDKDF (reference sequence). V lost 5 bases, J lost 0 bases, and 8 bases lay in between. This CDR3 comprises 14 residues. CDR3 bases: TGTGCCACCAGCCTTACTGTCTCCTACAATGAGCAGTTCTTC. The encoded protein is CATSLTVSYNEQFF.

This clonotype has ten or more counts. J is TRBJ2-1 and V is TRBV11-1; D is tentatively TRBD1 or TRBD2 (7 bases each). The germline CDR1 and CDR2 sequences are SGHAT and FQDESV (reference sequence). This CDR3 spans 16 amino acids. The V end lost 6 bases, the J end lost 2 bases, and 17 bases lay between the germline ends. The CDR3 DNA is TGTGCCAGCAGTCCAGGGGGAGCGGGGCCCTACAATGAGCAGTTCTTC. Protein product: CASSPGGAGPYNEQFF.

Many counts were recorded for this clonotype. V and J are TRBV5-1 and TRBJ1-1; D is unclear. The ends were cut back, 2 bases at V and 6 bases at J, with 11 bases in the middle. The CDR3 has 13 residues. Germline V gene data show CDR1 as SGHRS and CDR2 as YFSETQ. The CDR3 coding sequence is TGCGCCAGCAGCTTTATCAGGCGCGCTGAAGCTTTCTTT. Its translation: CASSFIRRAEAFF.

This clonotype was recorded many times. The chain employs TRBV27 and TRBJ1-6; D unresolved. The CDR3 spans 17 residues. The germline V gene has CDR1 MNHEY and CDR2 SMNVEV (reference sequence). Between the trimmed V and J ends, which lost 5 bases and 2 bases, there was a span of 16 bases. CDR3 sequence reads: CASSPSDLGPYNSPLHF. Written as DNA, the CDR3 is TGTGCCAGCAGTCCCTCCGACTTGGGTCCCTATAATTCACCCCTCCACTTT.

This clonotype was seen ten or more times. The V and J genes are TRBV9 and TRBJ2-7, with 12 bases lining up with TRBD2. The CDR3 consists of 17 residues. V trimming: 0 bases; J trimming: 5 bases; junction bases outside the gene matches: 9. The germline V gene has CDR1 SGDLS and CDR2 YYNGEE. For the CDR3, the DNA is TGTGCCAGCAGCGTAGCTACTAGCGGGAGGCCGGGGGACGAGCAGTACTTC. It is translated as CASSVATSGRPGDEQYF. The full variable domain, its missing parts supplied by reference TRBV9 and TRBJ2-7, is DSGVTQTPKHLITATGQRVTLRCSPRSGDLSVYWYQQSLDQGLQFLIQYYNGEERAKGNILERFSAQQFPDLHSELNLSSLELGDSALYFCASSVATSGRPGDEQYFGPGTRLTVT.

The chain carries TRBV4-1 and TRBJ1-2, with a tentative D call TRBD1 (5 bases). Trimming removed 0 bases at V and 2 bases at J, with 10 bases between. Per the germline V gene, CDR1 is MGHRA and CDR2 is YSYEKL. The CDR3 length is 15 residues. CDR3 residues: CASSQETGKNYGYTF. The CDR3 DNA reads as TGCGCCAGCAGCCAAGAAACAGGAAAGAACTATGGCTACACCTTC.

This clonotype was observed at least ten times. This sequence joins TRBV5-1 and TRBJ2-7, with 12 bases that match TRBD2. This CDR3 has 14 amino acids. The V segment lost 6 bases and the J segment 1 base; nucleotides outside the gene matches: 2. Germline V gives CDR1 SGHRS, CDR2 YFSETQ. The DNA of the CDR3 is TGCGCCAGCACAGGGACTAGCGGGTCCTACGAGCAGTACTTC. This translates into CASTGTSGSYEQYF. Full variable domain (outside the CDR3, taken from reference TRBV5-1 and TRBJ2-7): KAGVTQTPRYLIKTRGQQVTLSCSPISGHRSVSWYQQTPGQGLQFLFEYFSETQRNKGNFPGRFSGRQFSNSRSEMNVSTLELGDSALYLCASTGTSGSYEQYFGPGTRLTVT.

This clonotype appeared many times. The rearrangement uses TRBV4-3 and TRBJ2-7, with D perhaps being TRBD1 or TRBD2 (5 bases each). CDR3 length equals 16 residues. Germline lookup yields CDR1 LGHNA and CDR2 YSLEER. Trimming left V 0 bases short and J 2 bases short, with 14 bases between. The CDR3 loop reads CASSQDQSGTPYEQYF. CDR3 in DNA: TGCGCCAGCAGCCAAGATCAGTCCGGGACCCCCTACGAGCAGTACTTC.